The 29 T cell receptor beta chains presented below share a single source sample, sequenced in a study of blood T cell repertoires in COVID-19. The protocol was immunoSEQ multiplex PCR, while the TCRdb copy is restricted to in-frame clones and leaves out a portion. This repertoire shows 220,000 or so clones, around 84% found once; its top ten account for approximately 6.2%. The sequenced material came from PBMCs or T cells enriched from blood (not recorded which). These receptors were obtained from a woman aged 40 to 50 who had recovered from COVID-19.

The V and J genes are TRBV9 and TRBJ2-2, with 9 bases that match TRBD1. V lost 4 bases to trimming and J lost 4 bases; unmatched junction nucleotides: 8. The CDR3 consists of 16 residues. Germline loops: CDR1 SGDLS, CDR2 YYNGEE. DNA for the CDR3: TGTGCCAGCAGCCGGCTGGGGACAGGGTCCACCGGGGAGCTGTTTTTT. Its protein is CASSRLGTGSTGELFF.

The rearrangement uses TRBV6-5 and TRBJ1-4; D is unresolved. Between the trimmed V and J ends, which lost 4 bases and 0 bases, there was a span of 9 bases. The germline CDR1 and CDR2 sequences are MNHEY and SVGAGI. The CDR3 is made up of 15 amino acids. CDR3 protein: CASSSGGATNEKLFF. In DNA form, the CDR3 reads TGTGCCAGCAGTTCTGGAGGTGCAACTAATGAAAAACTGTTTTTT.

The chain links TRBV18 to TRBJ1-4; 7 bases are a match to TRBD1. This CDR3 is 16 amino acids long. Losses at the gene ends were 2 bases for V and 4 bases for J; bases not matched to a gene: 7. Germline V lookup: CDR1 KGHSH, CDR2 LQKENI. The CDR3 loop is CASSPWKQGYNEKLFF. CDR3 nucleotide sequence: TGTGCCAGCTCACCATGGAAACAGGGGTATAATGAAAAACTGTTTTTT.

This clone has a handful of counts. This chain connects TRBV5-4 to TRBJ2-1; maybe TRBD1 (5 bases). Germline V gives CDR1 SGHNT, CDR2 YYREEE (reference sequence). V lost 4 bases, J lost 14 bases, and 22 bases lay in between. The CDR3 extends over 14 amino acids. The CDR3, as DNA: TGTGCCAGCAGCCTGCGCTCAGGGCCAGAAGGCGAGTTCTTC. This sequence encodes CASSLRSGPEGEFF.

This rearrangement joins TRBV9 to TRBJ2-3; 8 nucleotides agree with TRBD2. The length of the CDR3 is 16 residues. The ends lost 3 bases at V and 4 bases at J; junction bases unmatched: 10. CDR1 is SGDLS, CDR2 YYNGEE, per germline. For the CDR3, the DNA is TGTGCCAGCAGCGGGGTGGAGCGGGAGATGCCAGATACGCAGTATTTT. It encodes CASSGVEREMPDTQYF.

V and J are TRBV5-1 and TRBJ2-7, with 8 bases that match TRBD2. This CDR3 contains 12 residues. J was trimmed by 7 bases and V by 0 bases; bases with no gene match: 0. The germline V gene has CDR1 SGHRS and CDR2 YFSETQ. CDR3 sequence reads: CASSLAGGEQYF. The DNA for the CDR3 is TGCGCCAGCAGCTTGGCGGGAGGGGAGCAGTACTTC.

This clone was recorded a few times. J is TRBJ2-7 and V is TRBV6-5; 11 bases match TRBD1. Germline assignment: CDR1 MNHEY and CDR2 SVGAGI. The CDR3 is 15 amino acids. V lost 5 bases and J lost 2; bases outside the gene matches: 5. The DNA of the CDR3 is TGTGCCAGCAGTCGGGGGACAGGGGGGACCTACGAGCAGTACGTC. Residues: CASSRGTGGTYEQYV.

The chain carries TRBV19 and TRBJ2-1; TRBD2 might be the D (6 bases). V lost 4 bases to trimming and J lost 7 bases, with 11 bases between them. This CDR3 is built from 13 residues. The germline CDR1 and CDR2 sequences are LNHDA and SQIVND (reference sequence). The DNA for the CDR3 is TGTGCCAGTAGTAATCCGGAGGGGAATGAGCAGTTCTTC. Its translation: CASSNPEGNEQFF.

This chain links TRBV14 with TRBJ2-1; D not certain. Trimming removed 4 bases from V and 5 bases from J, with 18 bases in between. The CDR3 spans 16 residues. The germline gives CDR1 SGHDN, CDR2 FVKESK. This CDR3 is CASSPLFVPENNEQFF. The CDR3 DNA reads TGTGCCAGCAGCCCACTTTTCGTTCCCGAAAACAATGAGCAGTTCTTC.

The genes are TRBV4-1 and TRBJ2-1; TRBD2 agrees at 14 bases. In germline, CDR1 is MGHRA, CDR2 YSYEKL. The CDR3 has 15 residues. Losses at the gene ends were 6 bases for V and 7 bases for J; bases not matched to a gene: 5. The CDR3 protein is CASRPTSGRGNEQFF. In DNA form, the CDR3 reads TGCGCCAGCAGACCGACTAGCGGGAGGGGGAATGAGCAGTTCTTC.

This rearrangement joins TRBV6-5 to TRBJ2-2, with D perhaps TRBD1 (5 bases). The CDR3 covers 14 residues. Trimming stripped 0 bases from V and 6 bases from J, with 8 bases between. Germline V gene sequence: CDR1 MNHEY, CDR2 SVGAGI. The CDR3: CASSYSGHPGELFF. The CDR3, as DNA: TGTGCCAGCAGTTACTCCGGACACCCCGGGGAGCTGTTTTTT.

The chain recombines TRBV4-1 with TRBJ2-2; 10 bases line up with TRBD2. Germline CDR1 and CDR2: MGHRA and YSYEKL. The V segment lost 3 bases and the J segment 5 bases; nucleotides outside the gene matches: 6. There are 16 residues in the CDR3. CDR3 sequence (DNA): TGCGCCAGCAGCCAGCCGGGACTAGCGTTAACCGGGGAGCTGTTTTTT. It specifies CASSQPGLALTGELFF.

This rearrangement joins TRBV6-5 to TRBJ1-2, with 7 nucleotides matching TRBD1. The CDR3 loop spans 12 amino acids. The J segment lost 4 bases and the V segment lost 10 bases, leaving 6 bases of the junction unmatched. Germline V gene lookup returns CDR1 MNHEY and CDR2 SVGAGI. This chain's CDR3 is CATTDRFYGYTF. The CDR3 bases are TGTGCCACCACGGACAGGTTCTATGGCTACACCTTC.

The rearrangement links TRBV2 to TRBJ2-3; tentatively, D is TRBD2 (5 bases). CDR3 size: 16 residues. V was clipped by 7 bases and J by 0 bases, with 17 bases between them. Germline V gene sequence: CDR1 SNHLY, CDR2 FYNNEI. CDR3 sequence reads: CASNLLGGPSTDTQYF. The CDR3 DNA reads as TGTGCCAGCAACCTCCTTGGAGGACCTAGCACAGATACGCAGTATTTT.

The CDR3 reads CASSLGAPGANVLTF. The CDR3 DNA follows: TGCGCCAGCAGCTTAGGGGCCCCTGGGGCCAACGTCCTGACTTTC. The chain carries TRBV5-1 and TRBJ2-6, with D possibly being TRBD1 (5 bases). The V end lost 2 bases, the J end lost 2 bases, and 8 bases lay between the germline ends. The CDR3 covers 15 residues. In germline, CDR1 is SGHRS, CDR2 YFSETQ. The entire variable domain, with the rest obtained from reference TRBV5-1 and TRBJ2-6, is as follows: KAGVTQTPRYLIKTRGQQVTLSCSPISGHRSVSWYQQTPGQGLQFLFEYFSETQRNKGNFPGRFSGRQFSNSRSEMNVSTLELGDSALYLCASSLGAPGANVLTFGAGSRLTVL.

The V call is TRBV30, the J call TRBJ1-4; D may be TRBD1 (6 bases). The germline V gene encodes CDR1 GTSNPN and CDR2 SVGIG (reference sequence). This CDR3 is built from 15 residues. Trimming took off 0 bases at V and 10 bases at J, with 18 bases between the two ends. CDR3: CAWSVRQGLPGKLFF. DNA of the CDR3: TGTGCCTGGAGTGTACGTCAGGGGCTCCCTGGAAAACTGTTTTTT.

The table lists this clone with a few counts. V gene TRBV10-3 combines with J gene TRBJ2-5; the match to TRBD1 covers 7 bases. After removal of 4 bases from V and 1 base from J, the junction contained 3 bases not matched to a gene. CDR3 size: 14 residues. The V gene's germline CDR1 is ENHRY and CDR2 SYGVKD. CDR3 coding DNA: TGTGCCATCAGTGCACAGGGGCCCCAAGAGACCCAGTACTTC. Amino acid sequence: CAISAQGPQETQYF.

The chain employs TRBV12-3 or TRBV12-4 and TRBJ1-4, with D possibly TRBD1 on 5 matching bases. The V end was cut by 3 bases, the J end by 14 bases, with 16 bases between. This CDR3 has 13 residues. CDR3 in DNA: TGTGCCAGCAGTTTCCTAGTGGGGACTCAGCTGTTTTTT. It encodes CASSFLVGTQLFF.

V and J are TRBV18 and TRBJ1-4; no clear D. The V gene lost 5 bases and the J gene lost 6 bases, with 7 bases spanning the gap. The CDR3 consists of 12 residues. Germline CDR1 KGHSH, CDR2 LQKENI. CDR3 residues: CASSGQDEKLFF. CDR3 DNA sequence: TGTGCCAGCTCAGGGCAGGATGAAAAACTGTTTTTT.

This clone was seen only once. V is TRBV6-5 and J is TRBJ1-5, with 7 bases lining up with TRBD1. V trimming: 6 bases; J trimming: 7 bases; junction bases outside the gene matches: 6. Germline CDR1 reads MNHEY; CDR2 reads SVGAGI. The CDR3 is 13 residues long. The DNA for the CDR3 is TGTGCCAGCAGCCAAAGGGGGCCCCAGCCCCAGCATTTT. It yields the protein CASSQRGPQPQHF.

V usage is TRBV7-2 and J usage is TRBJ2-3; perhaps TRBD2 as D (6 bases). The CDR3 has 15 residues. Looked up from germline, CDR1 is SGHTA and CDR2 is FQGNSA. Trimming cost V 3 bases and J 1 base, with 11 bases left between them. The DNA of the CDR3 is TGTGCCAGCAGCTTTAGCGGAGACGGCACAGATACGCAGTATTTT. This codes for CASSFSGDGTDTQYF. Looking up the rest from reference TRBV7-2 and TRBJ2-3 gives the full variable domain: GAGVSQSPSNKVTEKGKDVELRCDPISGHTALYWYRQSLGQGLEFLIYFQGNSAPDKSGLPSDRFSAERTGGSVSTLTIQRTQQEDSAVYLCASSFSGDGTDTQYFGPGTRLTVL.

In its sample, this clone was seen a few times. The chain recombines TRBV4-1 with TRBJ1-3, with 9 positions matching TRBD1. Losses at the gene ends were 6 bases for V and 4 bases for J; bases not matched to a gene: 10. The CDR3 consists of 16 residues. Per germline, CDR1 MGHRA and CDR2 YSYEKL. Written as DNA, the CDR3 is TGCGCCAGCAGACCTAAACAGGGGGCGAAAGGAAACACCATATATTTT. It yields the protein CASRPKQGAKGNTIYF.

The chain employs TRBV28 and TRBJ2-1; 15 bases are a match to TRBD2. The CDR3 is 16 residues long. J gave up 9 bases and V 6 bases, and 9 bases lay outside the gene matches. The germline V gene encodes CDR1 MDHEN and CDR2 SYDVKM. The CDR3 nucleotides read TGTGCCAGCAGCCAGGGACTAGCGGGAGGCGGGGGTGAGCAGTTCTTC. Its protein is CASSQGLAGGGGEQFF.

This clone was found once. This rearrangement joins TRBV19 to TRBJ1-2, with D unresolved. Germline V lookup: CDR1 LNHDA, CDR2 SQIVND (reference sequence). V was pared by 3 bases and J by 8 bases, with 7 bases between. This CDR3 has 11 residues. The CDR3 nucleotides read TGTGCCAGTAGTATCCCGGAGGGCTACACCTTC. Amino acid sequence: CASSIPEGYTF.

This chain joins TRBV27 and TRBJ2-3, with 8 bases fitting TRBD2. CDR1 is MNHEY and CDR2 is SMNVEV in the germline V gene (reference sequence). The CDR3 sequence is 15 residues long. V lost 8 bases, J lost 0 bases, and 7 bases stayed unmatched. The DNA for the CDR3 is TGTGCCAGCGGAGCAGGACTAGCTAGCACAGATACGCAGTATTTT. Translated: CASGAGLASTDTQYF.

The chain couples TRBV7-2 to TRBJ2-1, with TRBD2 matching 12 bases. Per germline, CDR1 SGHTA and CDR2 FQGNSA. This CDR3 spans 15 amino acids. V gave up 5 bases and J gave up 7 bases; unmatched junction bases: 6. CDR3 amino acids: CASSPTSGSLNEQFF. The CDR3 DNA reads TGTGCCAGCAGCCCGACTAGCGGGAGTCTAAATGAGCAGTTCTTC.

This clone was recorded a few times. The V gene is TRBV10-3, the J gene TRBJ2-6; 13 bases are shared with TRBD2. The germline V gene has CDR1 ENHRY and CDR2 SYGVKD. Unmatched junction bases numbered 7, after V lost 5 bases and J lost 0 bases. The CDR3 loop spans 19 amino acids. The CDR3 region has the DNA TGTGCCATCAGTCCACGGACTAGCGGGAGCCTCTCTGGGGCCAACGTCCTGACTTTC. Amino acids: CAISPRTSGSLSGANVLTF.

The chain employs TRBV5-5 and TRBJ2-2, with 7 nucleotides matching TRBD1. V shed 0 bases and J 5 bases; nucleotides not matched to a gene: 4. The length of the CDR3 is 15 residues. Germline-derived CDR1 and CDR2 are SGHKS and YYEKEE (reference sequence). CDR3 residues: CASSLETGVTGELFF. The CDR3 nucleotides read TGTGCCAGCAGCTTGGAAACAGGGGTGACCGGGGAGCTGTTTTTT.

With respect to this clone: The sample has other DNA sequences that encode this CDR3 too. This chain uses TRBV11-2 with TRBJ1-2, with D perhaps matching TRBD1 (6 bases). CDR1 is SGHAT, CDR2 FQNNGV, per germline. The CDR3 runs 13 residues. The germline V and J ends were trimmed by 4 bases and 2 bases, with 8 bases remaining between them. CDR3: CASSSGQNYGYTF. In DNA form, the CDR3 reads TGTGCCAGCAGCTCCGGACAGAACTATGGCTACACCTTC. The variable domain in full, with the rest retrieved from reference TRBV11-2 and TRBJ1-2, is EAGVAQSPRYKIIEKRQSVAFWCNPISGHATLYWYQQILGQGPKLLIQFQNNGVVDDSQLPKDRFSAERLKGVDSTLKIQPAKLEDSAVYLCASSSGQNYGYTFGSGTRLTVV.